Each of the 22 T cell receptor beta chains below was sequenced from the same sample in a study of blood T cell repertoires in COVID-19. Profiling relied on immunoSEQ multiplex PCR, and the TCRdb table lists in-frame clones only, not all of them. The sample lists 100,000 to 150,000 clones, 81% occurring once. Input material: peripheral blood. These receptors all stem from a man aged 30 to 39 with COVID-19, enrolled during active disease.

This chain uses TRBV11-2 with TRBJ1-2; 7 bases line up with TRBD1. Germline trimming cut 3 bases from V and 3 bases from J; bases unmatched to any gene: 4. The length of the CDR3 is 14 residues. Germline V gene sequence: CDR1 SGHAT, CDR2 FQNNGV. This chain's CDR3 is CASSFRDSYYGYTF. CDR3 bases: TGTGCCAGCAGCTTCCGGGACAGTTACTATGGCTACACCTTC.

The rearrangement links TRBV28 to TRBJ2-3; 10 nucleotides match TRBD1. Germline CDR1 is MDHEN and CDR2 is SYDVKM. V lost 5 bases, J lost 4 bases, and 6 bases stayed unmatched. The CDR3 extends over 15 amino acids. DNA of the CDR3: TGTGCCAGCAGTGCCGGGACAGGGGCCTCAGATACGCAGTATTTT. The encoded protein is CASSAGTGASDTQYF.

V and J are TRBV9 and TRBJ2-5; 9 bases fit TRBD1. Unmatched junction bases numbered 8, after V lost 5 bases and J lost 6 bases. The CDR3 totals 14 residues. From germline, CDR1 is SGDLS and CDR2 YYNGEE. The CDR3 coding sequence is TGTGCCAGCAGTGGGGACAGGGTTGGGCAGACCCAGTACTTC. Translating it yields CASSGDRVGQTQYF. Full variable domain (rest looked up from reference TRBV9 and TRBJ2-5): DSGVTQTPKHLITATGQRVTLRCSPRSGDLSVYWYQQSLDQGLQFLIQYYNGEERAKGNILERFSAQQFPDLHSELNLSSLELGDSALYFCASSGDRVGQTQYFGPGTRLLVL.

The V call is TRBV5-5, the J call TRBJ1-1, with D unclear. The germline gives CDR1 SGHKS, CDR2 YYEKEE (reference sequence). The CDR3 consists of 12 residues. Trimming removed 4 bases from V and 0 bases from J, with 4 bases in between. CDR3 in DNA: TGTGCCAGCAGCCCTATGAACACTGAAGCTTTCTTT. Translated, it gives CASSPMNTEAFF.

The rearrangement uses TRBV18 and TRBJ1-2, with TRBD1 matching over 8 bases. Germline loops: CDR1 KGHSH, CDR2 LQKENI. The CDR3 contains 15 residues. Trimming took 4 bases from V and 6 from J; bases not matched to a gene: 10. The CDR3 region is CASSQGQAQTNGYTF. Written as DNA, the CDR3 is TGTGCCAGCTCACAGGGACAGGCACAAACGAATGGCTACACCTTC.

This CDR3 is CASSLLGRDTQYF. The CDR3 region has the DNA TGTGCCAGCAGTTTATTGGGGCGAGATACGCAGTATTTT. This chain connects TRBV28 to TRBJ2-3, with D perhaps matching TRBD1 (5 bases). CDR1 is MDHEN, CDR2 SYDVKM, per germline. This CDR3 comprises 13 residues. Trimming pared 1 base from V and 5 bases from J, leaving 7 bases between.

The gene calls are TRBV2 and TRBJ1-2; D unclear. The CDR3 has 14 amino acids. Germline CDR1 SNHLY, CDR2 FYNNEI. V lost 0 bases and J lost 2, with 7 bases in between. CDR3 sequence: CASSEAAGNYGYTF. As DNA, the CDR3 is TGTGCCAGCAGTGAAGCGGCGGGGAACTATGGCTACACCTTC.

J is TRBJ2-5 and V is TRBV11-3, with 9 bases lining up with TRBD2. Germline V gene data show CDR1 as SGHNT and CDR2 as YENEEA. V shed 1 base and J 5 bases; nucleotides not matched to a gene: 5. This CDR3 is 15 amino acids long. The CDR3 region has the DNA TGTGCCAGCAGCTTAGGGCTAGCGGGATCGGAGACCCAGTACTTC. Translating it yields CASSLGLAGSETQYF.

The chain recombines TRBV4-1 with TRBJ2-7, with D perhaps matching TRBD1 (5 bases). Germline V gene lookup returns CDR1 MGHRA and CDR2 YSYEKL. Trimming took off 2 bases at V and 3 bases at J, with 17 bases between the two ends. The CDR3 spans 16 residues. CDR3 sequence: CASSQNADDDSYEQYF. In nucleotides, the CDR3 is TGCGCCAGCAGCCAAAATGCAGACGATGACAGCTACGAGCAGTACTTC.

About this clone: Other DNA sequences of this sample code for an identical CDR3. V usage is TRBV10-1 and J usage is TRBJ1-1, with 9 bases aligning to TRBD1. Unmatched junction bases numbered 7, after V lost 6 bases and J lost 5 bases. Germline CDR1 is WNHNN and CDR2 is SYGVQD (reference sequence). The CDR3 is 14 residues long. The CDR3 is CASREGTGSTEAFF. The CDR3 DNA follows: TGCGCCAGCAGGGAAGGGACAGGGAGTACTGAAGCTTTCTTT.

This chain joins TRBV24-1 and TRBJ2-1, with TRBD2 matching 12 bases. The CDR3 is made up of 15 amino acids. J was trimmed by 4 bases and V by 3 bases; bases with no gene match: 0. Per the germline V gene, CDR1 is KGHDR and CDR2 is SFDVKD. The CDR3 coding sequence is TGTGCCACCAGTGATGGACTAGCGGGATACAATGAGCAGTTCTTC. Residues: CATSDGLAGYNEQFF.

The chain links TRBV4-3 to TRBJ1-3; D perhaps matches TRBD1 (5 bases). CDR1 LGHNA and CDR2 YSLEER come from the germline V gene. The CDR3 extends over 15 amino acids. V lost 5 bases, J lost 0 bases, and 11 bases lay in between. Written as DNA, the CDR3 is TGCGCCAGCAGCATGACAGTGAGCTCTGGAAACACCATATATTTT. Translation gives CASSMTVSSGNTIYF.

This clone showed up just a few times. CDR3 nucleotide sequence: TGTGCCAGCAGCCAAGCTCCATTGCGCACTGAAGCTTTCTTT. Translating it yields CASSQAPLRTEAFF. The chain recombines TRBV4-2 with TRBJ1-1; D gene ambiguous. V lost 1 base to trimming and J lost 4 bases, with 10 bases between them. The length of the CDR3 is 14 residues. Looked up from germline, CDR1 is LGHNA and CDR2 is YNFKEQ.

This clone was picked up a small number of times. The genes are TRBV28 and TRBJ2-5; 9 bases align to TRBD2. Unmatched junction bases numbered 7, after V lost 5 bases and J lost 6 bases. The CDR3 runs 14 residues. From germline, CDR1 is MDHEN and CDR2 SYDVKM. The CDR3 nucleotides are TGTGCCAGCAGTATCCGCGGGGGGGCGAAGACCCAGTACTTC. Its translation: CASSIRGGAKTQYF.

V gene TRBV27 combines with J gene TRBJ1-5, with D possibly being TRBD1 (5 bases). Per the germline V gene, CDR1 is MNHEY and CDR2 is SMNVEV (reference sequence). The CDR3 is 15 amino acids. Trimming took 1 base from V and 1 from J, leaving 8 bases between them. The CDR3 DNA is TGTGCCAGCAGTTTATGGGGGGGAAGCAATCAGCCCCAGCATTTT. It is translated as CASSLWGGSNQPQHF.

The V and J genes are TRBV5-1 and TRBJ1-1; no reliable D call. CDR1 and CDR2 (germline): SGHRS, YFSETQ. Trimming cost V 0 bases and J 4 bases, with 10 bases left between them. CDR3 length equals 14 residues. Written as DNA, the CDR3 is TGCGCCAGCAGCTTGGACGTTCGGGTCACTGAAGCTTTCTTT. This gives the protein CASSLDVRVTEAFF.

The chain recombines TRBV29-1 with TRBJ1-2; TRBD1 matches at 8 bases. The V gene's germline CDR1 is SQVTM and CDR2 ANQGSEA. This CDR3 contains 16 residues. V dropped 3 bases and J dropped 7; count of bases not matched to a gene: 16. CDR3 region: CSVDHRTGWESAGYTF. For the CDR3, the DNA is TGCAGCGTTGACCACCGGACAGGGTGGGAATCGGCTGGCTACACCTTC.

This chain links TRBV6-5 with TRBJ1-1; D is perhaps TRBD1 (5 bases). Germline CDR1 and CDR2: MNHEY and SVGAGI. V lost 8 bases and J 0 bases, leaving 13 bases between the germline ends. The CDR3 consists of 14 residues. CDR3 in DNA: TGTGCCAGCCGCCCGAAGGGGTTGAACACTGAAGCTTTCTTT. Its translation is CASRPKGLNTEAFF.

The chain joins TRBV6-6 to TRBJ1-5; tentatively, D is TRBD1 (5 bases). Between the trimmed V and J ends, which lost 6 bases and 7 bases, there was a span of 10 bases. This CDR3 is built from 12 residues. Germline CDR1 is MNHNY and CDR2 is SVGAGI (reference sequence). The chain's CDR3 is CASSFDRQPQHF. CDR3 coding DNA: TGTGCCAGCAGCTTCGACAGACAGCCCCAGCATTTT.

The chain combines TRBV10-3 with TRBJ1-2, with a weak D call TRBD1 (5 bases). This CDR3 is 15 amino acids long. CDR1 is ENHRY and CDR2 is SYGVKD in the germline V gene. The germline V and J ends were trimmed by 6 bases and 6 bases, with 20 bases remaining between them. The CDR3 DNA sequence: TGTGCCATCAGCGGAGGGACGCACTCTGAGGATGGCTACACCTTC. It translates to CAISGGTHSEDGYTF.

This clone has more than one count but fewer than ten. V usage is TRBV14 and J usage is TRBJ1-5; D is unclear. The V gene lost 0 bases and the J gene lost 9 bases, with 9 bases spanning the gap. The CDR3 length is 13 residues. The germline gives CDR1 SGHDN, CDR2 FVKESK. The CDR3: CASSQDGLRPQHF. The CDR3 region has the DNA TGTGCCAGCAGCCAAGATGGTCTGAGGCCCCAGCATTTT.

This rearrangement joins TRBV4-2 to TRBJ1-5; D is undetermined. The ends were cut back, 0 bases at V and 4 bases at J, with 10 bases in the middle. Germline CDR1 reads LGHNA; CDR2 reads YNFKEQ. The CDR3 is 15 residues long. CDR3 amino acids: CASSQEPQVNQPQHF. The CDR3 DNA sequence: TGTGCCAGCAGCCAAGAACCGCAGGTGAATCAGCCCCAGCATTTT.